The 16 T cell receptor beta chains in this list originate from one sample, sequenced in a study of control samples from healthy donors and cancer patients (dated by TCRdb to the early 2020s). Library preparation was by the immunoSEQ multiplex PCR assay. TCRdb stores this immuneACCESS table with in-frame sequences only. Part of the clones is absent; in the studies checked, under half of the shortfall reflects unresolved V genes, and no reason is known for the rest. For this sample there are around 230,000 clones; roughly 94% appear just once. Clones ranked in the top ten supply roughly 1.6% of the sample. What was sequenced was blood. These receptor sequences come from a man aged 45-65 years in good health.

The chain uses TRBV2 and TRBJ1-5; D may be TRBD1 (6 bases). Trimming left V 4 bases short and J 2 bases short, with 15 bases between. The CDR3 runs 16 residues. From germline, CDR1 is SNHLY and CDR2 FYNNEI. The CDR3 here is CASSGDSGARNQPQHF. The CDR3 DNA is TGTGCCAGCAGTGGTGACTCAGGGGCCCGCAATCAGCCCCAGCATTTT.

The chain has TRBV5-5 and TRBJ1-2, with D uncertain. The ends were cut back, 0 bases at V and 4 bases at J, with 10 bases in the middle. The germline gives CDR1 SGHKS, CDR2 YYEKEE (reference sequence). CDR3 length: 14 amino acids. The CDR3 loop is CASSLGGGSYGYTF. In DNA, the CDR3 is TGTGCCAGCAGCTTGGGCGGCGGCAGCTATGGCTACACCTTC.

The chain has TRBV10-3 and TRBJ1-2; a weak D match, TRBD1 (6 bases). Trimming pared 6 bases from V and 3 bases from J, leaving 8 bases between. Germline V gene sequence: CDR1 ENHRY, CDR2 SYGVKD. This CDR3 has 12 residues. DNA for the CDR3: TGTGCCATCAGCAGGGGCGACTATGGCTACACCTTC. Its protein product is CAISRGDYGYTF.

The chain combines TRBV3-1 (or the pseudogene TRBV3-2) with TRBJ2-2, with D possibly called TRBD1 or TRBD2 (5 bases each). V was trimmed by 5 bases and J by 5 bases, leaving 9 bases between them. CDR3 length: 13 amino acids. Germline-derived CDR1 and CDR2 are LGHDT and YNNKEL (reference sequence). The CDR3 reads CASSLRGTGELFF. Here the CDR3 DNA reads TGTGCCAGCAGCTTGAGGGGTACCGGGGAGCTGTTTTTT.

Comments on this clone: Other nucleotide sequences in the sample specify the same CDR3. The V call is TRBV5-1, the J call TRBJ2-7; the D is unclear. V lost 0 bases and J lost 2, with 3 bases in between. Germline V CDR1 and CDR2: SGHRS, YFSETQ. The CDR3 has 12 residues. CDR3 nucleotides: TGCGCCAGCAGCTTGGGTGCCTACGAGCAGTACTTC. Its protein product is CASSLGAYEQYF.

The rearrangement uses TRBV6-1 and TRBJ2-2; 10 bases are a match to TRBD1. There are 18 residues in the CDR3. V shed 3 bases, J shed 4 bases, and the junction held 11 bases outside the gene matches. The V gene's germline CDR1 is MNHNS and CDR2 SASEGT. This CDR3 is CASSDIFMWDRGTGELFF. The CDR3 coding sequence is TGTGCCAGCAGTGACATCTTTATGTGGGACAGGGGCACCGGGGAGCTGTTTTTT.

A single count supports this clone. The J gene is TRBJ1-6, the V gene TRBV7-9; D is perhaps TRBD1 (6 bases). Trimming left V 5 bases short and J 7 bases short, with 18 bases between. This CDR3 is 16 amino acids long. Germline V gene sequence: CDR1 SEHNR, CDR2 FQNEAQ (reference sequence). The DNA of the CDR3 is TGTGCCAGCAGCGACTCCCGGACAGTTACCAATTCACCCCTCCACTTT. The encoded protein is CASSDSRTVTNSPLHF.

V gene TRBV10-3 combines with J gene TRBJ1-5; 9 bases agree with TRBD1. Trimming at V came to 3 bases and at J to 1 base, leaving 7 bases not matched to a gene. The CDR3 length is 17 residues. CDR1 is ENHRY, CDR2 SYGVKD, per germline. Here the CDR3 DNA reads TGTGCCATCAGTGAAACAACCGGGACAGGGAGCAATCAGCCCCAGCATTTT. It specifies CAISETTGTGSNQPQHF.

As for this clone: This sample also contains other DNA sequences that code for the same CDR3. CDR3 coding DNA: TGTGCCAGCAACCCTATTGGGGGTAGTCAGGCTAACTATGGCTACACCTTC. Protein product: CASNPIGGSQANYGYTF. This rearrangement joins TRBV27 to TRBJ1-2; perhaps TRBD1 as D (5 bases). This CDR3 contains 17 residues. From germline, CDR1 is MNHEY and CDR2 SMNVEV (reference sequence). V was trimmed by 7 bases and J by 0 bases, leaving 21 bases between them.

The rearrangement joins TRBV19 to TRBJ1-5; maybe TRBD1 (5 bases). V shed 3 bases and J shed 0 bases, with 12 bases lying between them. The germline V gene has CDR1 LNHDA and CDR2 SQIVND (reference sequence). The CDR3 runs to 16 residues. CDR3 protein: CASSIPLGGSNQPQHF. The CDR3, as DNA: TGTGCCAGTAGTATTCCCCTTGGGGGTAGCAATCAGCCCCAGCATTTT.

The J gene is TRBJ1-4, the V gene TRBV5-1; a weak D match, TRBD1 (5 bases). This CDR3 has 18 residues. Trimming removed 2 bases at V and 0 bases at J, with 17 bases between. CDR1 SGHRS and CDR2 YFSETQ come from the germline V gene. The CDR3: CASSFLSGGTATNEKLFF. The CDR3 DNA is TGCGCCAGCAGCTTTCTCTCGGGGGGTACTGCAACTAATGAAAAACTGTTTTTT.

The gene calls are TRBV18 and TRBJ2-5; D ambiguous. The CDR3 loop spans 14 amino acids. CDR1 is KGHSH and CDR2 is LQKENI in the germline V gene. Deletions cut 3 bases from V and 1 base from J, with 9 bases between. The DNA for the CDR3 is TGTGCCAGCTCACCGCTGGCGGTCCAAGAGACCCAGTACTTC. Protein product: CASSPLAVQETQYF.

The chain couples TRBV9 to TRBJ1-4, with D maybe TRBD1 (5 bases). This CDR3 has 14 residues. The germline V gene has CDR1 SGDLS and CDR2 YYNGEE. V gave up 0 bases and J gave up 8 bases, with 11 bases separating them. CDR3 sequence reads: CASSVGAGHEKLFF. Here the CDR3 DNA reads TGTGCCAGCAGCGTAGGGGCAGGGCACGAAAAACTGTTTTTT.

In this sample, this clone turned up once. V and J are TRBV28 and TRBJ1-1; possibly TRBD1 for D (5 bases). Germline lookup yields CDR1 MDHEN and CDR2 SYDVKM. This CDR3 is built from 14 residues. Trimming pared 5 bases from V and 0 bases from J, leaving 10 bases between. CDR3 in amino acids: CASSKGILNTEAFF. CDR3 DNA: TGTGCCAGCAGTAAGGGGATTTTGAACACTGAAGCTTTCTTT.

This clone occurred once. The genes are TRBV4-1 and TRBJ1-3; no firm D call. Trimming shortened V by 1 base and J by 0 bases, and 10 bases separated the two germline ends. CDR3 length equals 16 residues. CDR1 is MGHRA, CDR2 YSYEKL, per germline. The CDR3: CASSQARLGSGNTIYF. The CDR3 bases are TGCGCCAGCAGCCAAGCCCGACTCGGCTCTGGAAACACCATATATTTT.

This chain joins TRBV11-3 and TRBJ2-7; weak D call: TRBD2 (5 bases). Germline CDR1 SGHNT, CDR2 YENEEA. Trimming removed 5 bases from V and 2 bases from J, with 16 bases in between. CDR3 length: 15 residues. The chain's CDR3 is CASSPGETRAYEQYV. The CDR3, as DNA: TGTGCCAGCAGCCCTGGGGAGACACGGGCCTACGAGCAGTACGTC.